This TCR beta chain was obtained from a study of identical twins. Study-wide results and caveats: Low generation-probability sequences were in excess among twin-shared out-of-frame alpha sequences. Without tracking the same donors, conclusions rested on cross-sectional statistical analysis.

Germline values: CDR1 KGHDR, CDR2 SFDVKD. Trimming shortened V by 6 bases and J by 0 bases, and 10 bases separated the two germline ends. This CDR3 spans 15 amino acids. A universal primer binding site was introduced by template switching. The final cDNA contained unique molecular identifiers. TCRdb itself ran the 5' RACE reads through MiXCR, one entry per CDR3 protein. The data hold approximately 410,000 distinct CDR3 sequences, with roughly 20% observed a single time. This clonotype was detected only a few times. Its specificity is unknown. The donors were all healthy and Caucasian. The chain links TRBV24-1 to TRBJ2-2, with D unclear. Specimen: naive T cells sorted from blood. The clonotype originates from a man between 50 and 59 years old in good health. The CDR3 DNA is TGTGCCACCAGTACAGCGAGAACGAACACCGGGGAGCTGTTTTTT. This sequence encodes CATSTARTNTGELFF.